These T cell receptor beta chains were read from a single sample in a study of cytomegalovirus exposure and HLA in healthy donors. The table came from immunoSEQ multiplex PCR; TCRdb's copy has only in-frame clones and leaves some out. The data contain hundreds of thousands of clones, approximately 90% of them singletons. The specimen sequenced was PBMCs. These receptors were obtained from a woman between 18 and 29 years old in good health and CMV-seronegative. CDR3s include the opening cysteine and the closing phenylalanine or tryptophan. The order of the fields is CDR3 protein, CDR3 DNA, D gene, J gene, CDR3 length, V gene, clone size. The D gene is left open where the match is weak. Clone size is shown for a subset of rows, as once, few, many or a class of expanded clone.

CASSFRDTQYF	TGTGCCAGCAGCTTTAGAGATACGCAGTATTTT	NA	TRBJ2-3	11	TRBV5-6	NA
CASSRGQWGGNSPLHF	TGTGCCAGCAGCCGAGGACAGTGGGGGGGCAATTCACCCCTCCACTTT	NA	TRBJ1-6	16	TRBV5-6	once
CASSLVIGAYNEQFF	TGCGCCAGCAGCTTGGTCATCGGGGCCTACAATGAGCAGTTCTTC	NA	TRBJ2-1	15	TRBV5-1	NA
CAISLQGPQLSTIYF	TGTGCCATCAGTTTACAGGGACCACAACTTAGCACCATATATTTT	NA	TRBJ1-3	15	TRBV10-3	few
CASSGTGQTEAFF	TGTGCCAGCAGTGGGACAGGCCAAACTGAAGCTTTCTTT	TRBD1	TRBJ1-1	13	TRBV2	NA
CASSYVLASQETQYF	TGTGCCAGCAGTTACGTCTTGGCTAGCCAAGAGACCCAGTACTTC	NA	TRBJ2-5	15	TRBV6-5	few
CASSLGMSAADTQYF	TGTGCCAGCAGCTTAGGTATGTCAGCGGCAGATACGCAGTATTTT	NA	TRBJ2-3	15	TRBV7-6	NA
CASSPSKQIFYGYTF	TGTGCCAGCTCACCTTCCAAACAGATTTTCTATGGCTACACCTTC	NA	TRBJ1-2	15	TRBV18	NA
CAISDKGESYEQYF	TGTGCCATCAGTGATAAGGGGGAATCCTACGAGCAGTACTTC	NA	TRBJ2-7	14	TRBV10-3	NA
CASSSRGAQGETQYF	TGTGCCAGCTCATCTCGGGGGGCCCAAGGGGAGACCCAGTACTTC	NA	TRBJ2-5	15	TRBV18	NA
CASSLISGQNQPQHF	TGTGCCAGCAGTCTAATCTCGGGACAAAATCAGCCCCAGCATTTT	NA	TRBJ1-5	15	TRBV7-6	NA
CASRDRGLGNTEAFF	TGTGCCAGCAGGGACAGGGGACTGGGGAACACTGAAGCTTTCTTT	TRBD1	TRBJ1-1	15	TRBV7-9	NA
CASSQPAGSGIRNEQFF	TGTGCCAGCAGCCAACCGGCGGGTAGCGGAATTAGGAATGAGCAGTTCTTC	NA	TRBJ2-1	17	TRBV11-2	NA
CAWNAGTGQNSPLHF	TGTGCCTGGAACGCCGGGACAGGGCAGAATTCACCCCTCCACTTT	TRBD1	TRBJ1-6	15	TRBV30	NA
CASSSPLAGGPYNEQFF	TGTGCCAGCAGCTCACCTCTAGCGGGAGGACCATACAATGAGCAGTTCTTC	TRBD2	TRBJ2-1	17	TRBV7-6	NA
CASIFRSSGNTIYF	TGTGCCAGCATTTTCCGTAGCTCTGGAAACACCATATATTTT	NA	TRBJ1-3	14	TRBV6-1	NA
CSVKRTGGKGTEAFF	TGCAGCGTTAAAAGGACAGGGGGAAAAGGCACTGAAGCTTTCTTT	TRBD1	TRBJ1-1	15	TRBV29-1	NA
CAISEWGTGTDTQYF	TGTGCCATCAGTGAGTGGGGGACAGGAACAGATACGCAGTATTTT	TRBD1	TRBJ2-3	15	TRBV10-3	NA
CASSGKLAGNTDTQYF	TGTGCCAGCAGTGGCAAACTAGCGGGCAACACAGATACGCAGTATTTT	TRBD2	TRBJ2-3	16	TRBV6-1	NA
CASSRGEGYGYTF	TGCGCCAGCTCCAGGGGTGAGGGCTATGGCTACACCTTC	NA	TRBJ1-2	13	TRBV10-1	NA
CASSGDFSYEQYF	TGTGCCAGCAGTGGGGACTTCTCCTACGAGCAGTACTTC	NA	TRBJ2-7	13	TRBV2	once
CASSQGRAGIGYEQYF	TGCGCCAGCAGCCAAGGGAGGGCGGGAATTGGCTACGAGCAGTACTTC	NA	TRBJ2-7	16	TRBV4-1	NA
CASSVGQGQETQYF	TGTGCCAGCAGCGTAGGACAGGGGCAAGAGACCCAGTACTTC	TRBD1	TRBJ2-5	14	TRBV9	NA
CASSFSPGGNSYGYTF	TGTGCCAGCAGTTTTTCCCCAGGGGGTAACTCCTATGGCTACACCTTC	TRBD1	TRBJ1-2	16	TRBV27	NA
CASSGLPGQEYEQYF	TGTGCCAGCAGTGGCCTACCGGGACAAGAATACGAGCAGTACTTC	NA	TRBJ2-7	15	TRBV6-1	NA
CASSSGAHNEQFF	TGTGCCAGCAGTAGCGGGGCCCACAATGAGCAGTTCTTC	TRBD2	TRBJ2-1	13	TRBV6-5	NA
CASSPGGGGDEKLFF	TGTGCCAGCAGCCCCGGCGGAGGAGGAGATGAAAAACTGTTTTTT	NA	TRBJ1-4	15	TRBV5-6	NA
CASSQVDRVRIRTFF	TGCGCCAGCAGCCAAGTCGACAGGGTACGGATAAGAACTTTCTTT	TRBD1	TRBJ1-1	15	TRBV4-3	once
CASSWDTYNEQFF	TGTGCCAGCAGCTGGGACACTTACAATGAGCAGTTCTTC	NA	TRBJ2-1	13	TRBV5-6	NA
CASSLYVNYGYTF	TGTGCCAGCAGCTTATATGTTAATTATGGCTACACCTTC	NA	TRBJ1-2	13	TRBV7-2	NA
CASSTWTGSTYEQYF	TGTGCCAGCAGCACCTGGACAGGATCAACCTACGAGCAGTACTTC	TRBD1	TRBJ2-7	15	TRBV11-2	NA
CASSQGLANYEQYF	TGCGCCAGCAGCCAAGGACTAGCGAACTACGAGCAGTACTTC	TRBD2	TRBJ2-7	14	TRBV4-3	NA
CASSLTGRGLYEQYF	TGTGCCAGCAGCTTGACGGGCAGGGGATTATACGAGCAGTACTTC	NA	TRBJ2-7	15	TRBV5-4	NA
CASSLWDSFNYGYTF	TGTGCCAGCAGTTTATGGGACAGTTTTAACTATGGCTACACCTTC	NA	TRBJ1-2	15	TRBV28	NA
CASSTAFLAGGADTQYF	TGTGCCAGCAGCACCGCCTTTCTCGCGGGAGGGGCAGATACGCAGTATTTT	TRBD2	TRBJ2-3	17	TRBV11-3	NA
CASSIQGVWSKNIQYF	TGTGCCAGCAGCATACAGGGGGTTTGGTCCAAAAACATTCAGTACTTC	TRBD1	TRBJ2-4	16	TRBV9	NA
CATSRVRPGEGEQYF	TGTGCCACCAGCAGAGTCAGACCGGGAGAAGGCGAGCAGTACTTC	NA	TRBJ2-7	15	TRBV15	NA
CATSREADIYEQYF	TGTGCCACCAGCAGAGAAGCCGACATCTACGAGCAGTACTTC	NA	TRBJ2-7	14	TRBV15	NA
CASSLTGNEKLFF	TGTGCCAGCAGCCTGACAGGGAATGAAAAACTGTTTTTT	TRBD1	TRBJ1-4	13	TRBV6-1	NA
CASSIFSGTPSPLHF	TGTGCCAGTAGTATATTTTCTGGGACACCTTCACCCCTCCACTTT	NA	TRBJ1-6	15	TRBV19	NA
CASSLQGNEKLFF	TGTGCCAGCAGTTTACAGGGTAATGAAAAACTGTTTTTT	NA	TRBJ1-4	13	TRBV11-3	NA
CASSLDRGNYGYTF	TGTGCCAGCAGCCTCGACAGGGGGAACTATGGCTACACCTTC	TRBD1	TRBJ1-2	14	TRBV7-2	NA
CASSLYPAGQRGNQETQYF	TGTGCCAGCAGTCTGTATCCCGCTGGTCAGCGGGGGAATCAAGAGACCCAGTACTTC	TRBD2	TRBJ2-5	19	TRBV28	NA
CASSLLSVNEKLFF	TGTGCCAGCAGCTTATTGTCAGTAAATGAAAAACTGTTTTTT	NA	TRBJ1-4	14	TRBV7-9	NA
CASSQTLGDRASSSGNTIYF	TGTGCCAGCAGCCAAACCTTGGGGGACAGGGCCTCAAGCTCTGGAAACACCATATATTTT	TRBD1	TRBJ1-3	20	TRBV4-2	NA
CASSQVLMLNGGYTF	TGCGCCAGCAGCCAAGTACTTATGTTGAATGGTGGCTACACCTTC	NA	TRBJ1-2	15	TRBV4-3	NA
CASSPLSNTEAFF	TGTGCCAGTAGCCCCCTTTCGAACACTGAAGCTTTCTTT	NA	TRBJ1-1	13	TRBV19	NA
CASSQPGGGTDTEAFF	TGCGCCAGCAGCCAGCCGGGGGGAGGGACGGACACTGAAGCTTTCTTT	NA	TRBJ1-1	16	TRBV4-1	NA
CASADRSYFNYGYTF	TGTGCCAGCGCCGACAGGTCTTACTTCAACTATGGCTACACCTTC	NA	TRBJ1-2	15	TRBV5-6	NA
CSSVQGLEQYF	TGTTCCAGCGTACAGGGCCTCGAGCAGTACTTC	NA	TRBJ2-7	11	TRBV7-9	NA
CASSRQGAVDGYTF	TGTGCCAGTAGTAGACAGGGGGCAGTCGATGGCTACACCTTC	TRBD1	TRBJ1-2	14	TRBV19	NA